This TCR beta chain was observed in a study of blood T cell repertoires in COVID-19. Overall study: From the United States, Italy and Spain came samples of acute and convalescent COVID-19. PBMCs, B-cell-depleted T cells, or T cells were the source of the cDNA or gDNA that made up the material.

The authors' processing: Using reference gene primer amplification, nucleated cell counts were estimated. This table comes from immunoSEQ multiplex PCR, and its TCRdb copy is limited to in-frame clones, with some not included. The V and J calls and clone size were taken over from that table, and D and trimming were inferred from the DNA. In the table there are under 250,000 clones, 89% of which are singletons. The CDR3 sequence is 14 residues long. Germline CDR1 reads SNHLY; CDR2 reads FYNNEI. After removal of 7 bases from V and 3 bases from J, the junction contained 6 bases not matched to a gene. This sequence originates from a man aged 55 to 69 who had recovered from COVID-19. The rearrangement uses TRBV2 and TRBJ2-5; 9 bases are a match to TRBD1. Sequenced sample: peripheral blood. As DNA, the CDR3 is TGTGCCAGCATAGAGGACAGGGGAAAAGAGACCCAGTACTTC. Its translation is CASIEDRGKETQYF.